This TCR beta chain originates from a study of cytomegalovirus exposure and HLA in healthy donors. Across the study: A previous analysis identified approximately 120 million unique TCR beta sequences derived from about 180 million T cells.

13 Jbeta primers and 60 Vbeta primers were used for the PCR. Libraries were prepared by immunoSEQ multiplex PCR; TCRdb keeps only in-frame clonotypes and omits some of them. The profile shows over 85,000 clones, 83% of them singletons. General study points: Associated with cytomegalovirus, according to the listing, were 150 to 200 TCR beta chains. In an earlier analysis, productive rearrangement rates for most beta V segments clustered near 90% or 30%.

Points on this clone: Antigen unknown.

CDR3 length equals 13 residues. With 4 bases removed from V and 11 bases from J, the gap between germline ends came to 17 bases. Germline V gene lookup returns CDR1 SNHLY and CDR2 FYNNEI. Specimen: PBMCs. The clonotype was recovered from a man aged 35-49 years in good health and CMV-seronegative. The rearrangement links TRBV2 to TRBJ1-1, with D possibly TRBD1 on 6 matching bases. The CDR3 loop reads CASSAPEGGRAFF. CDR3 nucleotides: TGTGCCAGCAGTGCGCCCGAGGGGGGGCGGGCTTTCTTT.